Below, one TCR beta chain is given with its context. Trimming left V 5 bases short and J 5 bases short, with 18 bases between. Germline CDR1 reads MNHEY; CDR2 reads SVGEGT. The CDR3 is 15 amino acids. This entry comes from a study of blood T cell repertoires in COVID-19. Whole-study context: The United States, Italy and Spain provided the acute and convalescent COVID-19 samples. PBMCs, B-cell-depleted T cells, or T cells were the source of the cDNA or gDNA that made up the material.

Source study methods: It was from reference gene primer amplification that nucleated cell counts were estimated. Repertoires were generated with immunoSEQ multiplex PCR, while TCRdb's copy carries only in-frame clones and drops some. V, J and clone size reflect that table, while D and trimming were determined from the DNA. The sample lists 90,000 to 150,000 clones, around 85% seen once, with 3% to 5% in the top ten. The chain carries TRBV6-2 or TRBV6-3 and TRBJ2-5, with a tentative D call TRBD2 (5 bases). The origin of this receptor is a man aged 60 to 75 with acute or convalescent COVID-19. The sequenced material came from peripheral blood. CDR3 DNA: TGTGCCAGCAGTCGGACGAGCCTGCGCGGGGAGACCCAGTACTTC. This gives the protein CASSRTSLRGETQYF.